The 10 T cell receptor beta chains below come from one sample, sequenced in a study of T cells after yellow fever vaccination. TCRdb processed the 5' RACE reads anew with MiXCR; each CDR3 protein has one entry. The sample has 46,000 or so distinct CDR3 sequences, around 6.8% seen once. This sample comprised PBMCs, either bulk or a sorted T-cell subset (CD4+, CD8+, memory, or dextramer-sorted; not recorded which), obtained 45 days after the yellow fever booster vaccination. Receptors were obtained from a young man who received the YFV17D yellow fever vaccine.

This clonotype was seen only a few times. The genes are TRBV4-3 and TRBJ1-3; D not resolved. Trimming removed 0 bases from V and 2 bases from J, with 8 bases in between. The CDR3 has 15 residues. Per the germline V gene, CDR1 is LGHNA and CDR2 is YSLEER. DNA of the CDR3: TGCGCCAGCAGCCAAGAGGTGTGGACTGGAAACACCATATATTTT. Translated: CASSQEVWTGNTIYF.

Ten or more counts support this clonotype. The rearrangement joins TRBV20-1 to TRBJ2-1; 7 nucleotides line up with TRBD2. The CDR3 contains 14 residues. The ends lost 3 bases at V and 10 bases at J; junction bases unmatched: 12. CDR1 is DFQATT and CDR2 is SNEGSKA in the germline V gene (reference sequence). The CDR3 protein is CSASPSSGVLEQFF. CDR3 coding DNA: TGCAGTGCTAGCCCCTCTAGCGGAGTCCTCGAGCAGTTCTTC.

V gene TRBV10-3 combines with J gene TRBJ1-2; TRBD1 matches 9 bases. This CDR3 is 14 amino acids long. V gave up 3 bases and J gave up 11 bases; unmatched junction bases: 10. Germline V CDR1 and CDR2: ENHRY, SYGVKD. This CDR3 is CAISESGTGTKYTF. The CDR3 DNA reads as TGTGCCATCAGTGAATCCGGGACAGGGACGAAGTACACCTTC.

This clonotype turned up a few times. The rearrangement links TRBV11-2 to TRBJ1-5; D is possibly TRBD1 (6 bases). V was cut by 5 bases and J by 1 base, with 15 bases left in between. This CDR3 has 16 residues. Looked up from germline, CDR1 is SGHAT and CDR2 is FQNNGV. The CDR3 coding sequence is TGTGCCAGCAGCCCGGGCAGGGGAAGGAGCAATCAGCCCCAGCATTTT. As protein: CASSPGRGRSNQPQHF.

This clonotype was seen repeatedly, ten times or more. The chain combines TRBV27 with TRBJ2-1; a possible D gene is TRBD2 (5 bases). CDR3 length equals 14 residues. CDR1 and CDR2 from the germline V gene are MNHEY and SMNVEV (reference sequence). The germline V and J ends were trimmed by 2 bases and 10 bases, with 15 bases remaining between them. The CDR3 nucleotides are TGTGCCAGCAGTTTAAGGACTGACTACCGCGAGCAGTTCTTC. It specifies CASSLRTDYREQFF.

This clonotype was counted at least ten times. V is TRBV5-6 and J is TRBJ1-1; tentative D call: TRBD1 (5 bases). V was pared by 2 bases and J by 3 bases, with 11 bases between. Germline V CDR1 and CDR2: SGHDT, YYEEEE. The CDR3 runs 14 residues. The CDR3: CASSFWGRDTEAFF. The CDR3 DNA is TGTGCCAGCAGCTTTTGGGGCAGGGACACTGAAGCTTTCTTT. Together with reference TRBV5-6 and TRBJ1-1, the CDR3 gives the full variable domain: DAGVTQSPTHLIKTRGQQVTLRCSPKSGHDTVSWYQQALGQGPQFIFQYYEEEERQRGNFPDRFSGHQFPNYSSELNVNALLLGDSALYLCASSFWGRDTEAFFGQGTRLTVV.

This clonotype was seen many times. The V call is TRBV7-6, the J call TRBJ2-3, with TRBD2 matching 9 bases. The V gene's germline CDR1 is SGHVS and CDR2 FNYEAQ. V was pared by 7 bases and J by 2 bases, with 4 bases of the junction left unmatched. The CDR3 has 14 amino acids. The CDR3 sequence is CASKTSGNTDTQYF. DNA of the CDR3: TGTGCCAGCAAGACTAGCGGTAACACAGATACGCAGTATTTT.

This clonotype was seen repeatedly, ten times or more. This rearrangement joins TRBV29-1 to TRBJ2-1; 7 bases fit TRBD2. Germline assignment: CDR1 SQVTM and CDR2 ANQGSEA. There are 14 residues in the CDR3. J lost 2 bases, V lost 5 bases, and 6 bases had no gene match. CDR3 amino acids: CSVFRDYPYNEQFF. For the CDR3, the DNA is TGCAGCGTTTTCCGGGACTACCCCTACAATGAGCAGTTCTTC.

This clonotype was counted only a few times. This sequence joins TRBV19 and TRBJ2-6; D uncertain. CDR3 length: 17 residues. Germline CDR1 and CDR2: LNHDA and SQIVND (reference sequence). The V and J ends lost 5 bases and 0 bases respectively, with 14 bases between them. In DNA form, the CDR3 reads TGTGCCAGTAGTCCCCGGGCCTCGCCCTCTGGGGCCAACGTCCTGACTTTC. As protein: CASSPRASPSGANVLTF.

This clonotype was picked up many times. The gene calls are TRBV6-5 and TRBJ2-2; the D is unclear. The CDR3 sequence is 15 residues long. Germline V lookup: CDR1 MNHEY, CDR2 SVGAGI. V was clipped by 2 bases and J by 1 base, with 8 bases between them. CDR3 nucleotide sequence: TGTGCCAGCAGTTACAGCGCACTGAACACCGGGGAGCTGTTTTTT. Its protein is CASSYSALNTGELFF.